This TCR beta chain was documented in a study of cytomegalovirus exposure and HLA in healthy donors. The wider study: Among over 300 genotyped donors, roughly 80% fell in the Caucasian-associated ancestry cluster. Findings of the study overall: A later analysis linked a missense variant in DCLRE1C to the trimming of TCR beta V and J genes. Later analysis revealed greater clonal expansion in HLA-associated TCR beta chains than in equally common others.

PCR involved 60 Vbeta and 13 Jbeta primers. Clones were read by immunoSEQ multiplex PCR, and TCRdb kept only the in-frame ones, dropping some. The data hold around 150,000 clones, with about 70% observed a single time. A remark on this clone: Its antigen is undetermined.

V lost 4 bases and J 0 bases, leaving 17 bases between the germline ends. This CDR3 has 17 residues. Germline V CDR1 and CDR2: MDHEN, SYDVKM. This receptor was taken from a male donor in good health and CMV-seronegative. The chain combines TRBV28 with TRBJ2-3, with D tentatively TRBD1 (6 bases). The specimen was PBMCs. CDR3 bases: TGTGCCAGCAGTTGGGGGCAGAATAACCCTAGCACAGATACGCAGTATTTT. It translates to CASSWGQNNPSTDTQYF.